A selection of T cell receptor beta chains follows, all from one sample in a study of cytomegalovirus exposure and HLA in healthy donors. Sequenced by immunoSEQ multiplex PCR; TCRdb stores in-frame clones only, minus some. The sample has about 150,000 clones; about 84% are singletons. The sequenced material came from PBMCs. The receptor set was obtained from a woman aged 40 to 50 in good health and CMV-seropositive. Each CDR3 is given with its conserved first and last residue.

J,V,length,CDR3
TRBJ2-3,TRBV28,12,CASSLKGGTQYF
TRBJ2-2,TRBV7-9,16,CASRPSGGKNTGELFF
TRBJ2-7,TRBV5-4,13,CASSLGAGYEQYF
TRBJ2-7,TRBV5-1,19,CASSLGLRTAASGSYEQYF
TRBJ2-7,TRBV21-1,15,CASTPTRVAPSEQYF
TRBJ2-7,TRBV18,16,CASSTRGQGVSYEQYF
TRBJ2-7,TRBV9,15,CASSATGLATYEQYF
TRBJ2-7,TRBV11-2,16,CASSLDGLAGWYEQYF
TRBJ1-5,TRBV18,12,CASSPRGQPQHF
TRBJ2-1,TRBV11-3,17,CASRLGGVGSSYNEQFF
TRBJ1-2,TRBV11-1,16,CASSSTGTGGLYGYTF
TRBJ2-3,TRBV10-1,16,CASSDATSGSTDTQYF
TRBJ2-7,TRBV10-3,14,CAITGGQGRYEQYF
TRBJ1-1,TRBV19,14,CASTHRAGGTEAFF
TRBJ2-7,TRBV19,18,CASKRRGDTATSVGEQYF
TRBJ2-7,TRBV19,12,CASSPSGGPRYF
TRBJ1-2,TRBV18,14,CASSRTGTVYGYTF
TRBJ1-1,TRBV9,17,CASSPHGVRDIQGRAFF
TRBJ2-2,TRBV7-2,15,CASSRQREGGRELFF
TRBJ1-4,TRBV5-8,14,CASSLRQGGEKLFF
TRBJ2-2,TRBV6-1,12,CASRSITGELFF
TRBJ1-5,TRBV15,17,CATRSRDRGPIGQPQHF
TRBJ2-5,TRBV7-9,15,CASSLRSGFQETQYF
TRBJ2-1,TRBV6-5,16,CASSLITSGPPWEQFF
TRBJ2-1,TRBV5-1,15,CASSPRTSGNNEQFF
TRBJ2-1,TRBV5-1,14,CASSPGGMHFEQFF
TRBJ2-1,TRBV11-2,17,CASSLGWIGLAGEEQFF
TRBJ2-2,TRBV27,16,CASSTLGTGQTGELFF
TRBJ2-7,TRBV27,15,CASSFYREGGDEQYF
TRBJ2-5,TRBV7-2,16,CASSLRSGVGQETQYF
TRBJ1-1,TRBV30,12,CAWSRRATEAFF
TRBJ2-7,TRBV11-3,17,CASSLVPSSRSSYEQYF
TRBJ2-1,TRBV4-1,14,CASSLTDTYNEQFF
TRBJ2-1,TRBV5-1,14,CASLQGESYNEQFF
TRBJ2-2,TRBV10-1,17,CASSVTPGQGDTGELFF
TRBJ1-2,TRBV28,14,CASSSLTGNNGYTF
TRBJ2-7,TRBV29-1,13,CSVVSGRAYEQYF
TRBJ2-7,TRBV15,14,CATSRLAGNNEQYF
TRBJ2-7,TRBV5-4,15,CASSLAGAGGHEQYF
TRBJ2-1,TRBV19,14,CASRKGAAYNEQFF
TRBJ2-5,TRBV30,15,CAWSEGLAEQETQYF
TRBJ2-5,TRBV6-5,15,CASRNTLGSAETQYF
TRBJ1-3,TRBV7-9,15,CASSFLTGVGNTIYF
TRBJ2-3,TRBV5-1,15,CASSWTSGSTDTQYF
TRBJ2-7,TRBV5-6,16,CASSLGLRGSSYEQYF
TRBJ2-1,TRBV19,16,CASSIHGLAGANEQFF
TRBJ2-7,TRBV6-5,14,CASSYEQGRNEQYF
TRBJ1-1,TRBV28,13,CASLGQGNTEAFF
TRBJ2-1,TRBV2,16,CASSEWRSGSGNEQFF
TRBJ1-5,TRBV2,16,CASSKRGGGYNQPQHF